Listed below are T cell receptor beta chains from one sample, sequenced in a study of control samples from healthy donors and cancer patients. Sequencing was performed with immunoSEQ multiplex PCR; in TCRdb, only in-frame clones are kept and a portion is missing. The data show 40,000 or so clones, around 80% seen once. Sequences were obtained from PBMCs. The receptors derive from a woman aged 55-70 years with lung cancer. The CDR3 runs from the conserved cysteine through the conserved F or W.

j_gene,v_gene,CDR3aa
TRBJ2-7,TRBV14,CASSATYEQYF
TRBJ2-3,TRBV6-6,CASKGTSTDTQYF
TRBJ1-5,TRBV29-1,CSVQDRGFNQPQHF
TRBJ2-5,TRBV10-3,CAISDGVETQYF
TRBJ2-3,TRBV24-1,CATSDPGTSGLTDTQYF
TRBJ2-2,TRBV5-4,CASSSSGTRDTGELFF
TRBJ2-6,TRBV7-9,CASSADREDNVLTF
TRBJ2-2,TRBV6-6,CASTQVTGELFF
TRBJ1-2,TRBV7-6,CASSLGTGNGYTF
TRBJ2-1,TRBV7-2,CASSPRLVEQFF
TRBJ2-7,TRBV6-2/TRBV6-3,CASSYGDIGTYEQYF
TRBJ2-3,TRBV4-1,CASSRLAGSTDTQYF
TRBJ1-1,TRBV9,CASSVAGQVNTEAFF
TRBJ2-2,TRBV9,CASSVRSGLNTGELFF
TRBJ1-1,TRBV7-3,CASSRDGTEAFF
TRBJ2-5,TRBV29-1,CSVAGQIQETQYF
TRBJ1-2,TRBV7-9,CASSLAGRGYTF
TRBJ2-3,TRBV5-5,CASSLFVTDTQYF
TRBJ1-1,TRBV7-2,CASSATVNTEAFF
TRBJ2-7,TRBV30,CAWTKGYEQYF
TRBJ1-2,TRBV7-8,CASSLVSRRTTYGGQGYTF
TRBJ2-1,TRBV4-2,CASSQDLGTSGGSSYNEQFF
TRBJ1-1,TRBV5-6,CASSLDVNTEAFF
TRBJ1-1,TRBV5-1,CASSLLQAQPGTEAFF
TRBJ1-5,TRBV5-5,CASSSFGSSNQPQHF
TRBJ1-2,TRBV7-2,CASSFLRGNGYTF
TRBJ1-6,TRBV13,CASSWGQPNSPLHF
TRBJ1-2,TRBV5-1,CASSFDRANYGYTF
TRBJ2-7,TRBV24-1,CATSDLGRGSSYEQYF
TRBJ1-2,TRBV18,CASSPGSESGYTF
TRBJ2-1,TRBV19,CAAGGGRYNEQFF
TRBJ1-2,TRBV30,CAWSGLRNYGYTF
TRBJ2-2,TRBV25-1,CASSPTFSTGELFF
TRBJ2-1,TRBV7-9,CASSSRTVRSSYNEQFF
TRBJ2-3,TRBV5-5,CASSLSGGGATDTQYF
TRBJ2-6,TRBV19,CASSIEGDNVLTF
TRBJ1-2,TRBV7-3,CASSLTFGGAYTF
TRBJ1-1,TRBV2,CASSARQGLNTEAFF
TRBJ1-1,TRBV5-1,CASSLWGPKEAFF
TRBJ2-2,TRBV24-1,CATSPRPGTGPTGELFF
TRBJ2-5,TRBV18,CASSQSKSILQETQYF
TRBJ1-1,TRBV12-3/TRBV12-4,CASSFRGRERAFF